This is a list of T cell receptor beta chains from one sample in a study of cytomegalovirus exposure and HLA in healthy donors. Some clones are missing from TCRdb's copy, which holds only in-frame ones; the method was immunoSEQ multiplex PCR. The sample contains about 190,000 clones, roughly 83% of which appear only once. Sequencing was done on a sample of PBMCs. The receptors stem from a woman aged 18-30 years in good health and CMV-seronegative. CDR3s include the opening cysteine and the closing phenylalanine or tryptophan. A D gene is named only where the DNA matches it firmly. Not all rows give a size; the values are once, few, many and, for expanded clones, a class.

v_gene	abundance	j_gene	d_gene	CDR3aa	CDR3nt
TRBV15	-	TRBJ2-1	-	CATSRGGQPYNEQFF	TGTGCCACCAGCAGAGGAGGACAGCCTTACAATGAGCAGTTCTTC
TRBV30	-	TRBJ1-1	-	CARNRQTNTEAFF	TGTGCCAGAAACAGACAGACGAACACTGAAGCTTTCTTT
TRBV29-1	-	TRBJ2-3	TRBD2	CSVEGTSGRVPSTDTQYF	TGCAGCGTTGAAGGGACTAGCGGGAGAGTTCCAAGCACAGATACGCAGTATTTT
TRBV6-5	-	TRBJ1-2	TRBD1	CASRTDRESYGYTF	TGTGCCAGCAGAACGGACAGGGAGAGCTATGGCTACACCTTC
TRBV9	-	TRBJ1-1	-	CASSVATANTEAFF	TGTGCCAGCAGCGTAGCGACAGCGAACACTGAAGCTTTCTTT
TRBV5-1	-	TRBJ2-2	-	CASRHSGDGTGELFF	TGCGCCAGCAGACACTCAGGGGATGGAACCGGGGAGCTGTTTTTT
TRBV27	-	TRBJ1-1	TRBD1	CASRGRTGGNTEAFF	TGTGCCAGCAGGGGGAGGACAGGGGGGAACACTGAAGCTTTCTTT
TRBV5-1	-	TRBJ2-7	TRBD1	CASSLIRTGGPDEQYF	TGCGCCAGCAGCTTGATACGGACAGGGGGACCAGACGAGCAGTACTTC
TRBV7-2	-	TRBJ1-1	TRBD1	CASSSAGGTEAFF	TGTGCCAGCAGCTCAGCAGGGGGCACTGAAGCTTTCTTT
TRBV5-1	-	TRBJ2-5	TRBD1	CASSFGTVQETQYF	TGCGCCAGCAGCTTCGGGACAGTCCAAGAGACCCAGTACTTC
TRBV7-2	-	TRBJ2-7	-	CASSLDGSNYEQYF	TGTGCCAGCAGCTTAGATGGCAGTAACTACGAGCAGTACTTC
TRBV6-1	-	TRBJ2-5	TRBD2	CASTLAGAETQYF	TGTGCCAGCACCCTAGCGGGAGCCGAGACCCAGTACTTC
TRBV9	-	TRBJ1-6	-	CASSVAGFNSPLHF	TGTGCCAGCAGCGTAGCCGGGTTCAATTCACCCCTCCACTTT
TRBV11-2	-	TRBJ2-3	TRBD2	CASRVTSRDTQYF	TGTGCCAGCAGGGTGACTAGCAGAGATACGCAGTATTTT
TRBV29-1	-	TRBJ1-2	-	CSVSGSGYGYTF	TGCAGCGTTTCAGGTTCCGGCTATGGCTACACCTTC
TRBV10-3	-	TRBJ2-1	TRBD1	CAISPTGGGHNEQFF	TGTGCCATCAGTCCGACAGGGGGTGGACACAATGAGCAGTTCTTC
TRBV5-1	-	TRBJ2-5	TRBD2	CASSSNLAGGRIQETQYF	TGCGCCAGCAGCTCGAACCTAGCGGGAGGGCGCATACAAGAGACCCAGTACTTC
TRBV11-2	-	TRBJ2-7	-	CASSLSGAAGGLNEQYF	TGTGCCAGCAGCTTATCCGGAGCGGCAGGGGGGCTGAACGAGCAGTACTTC
TRBV27	few	TRBJ2-7	TRBD1	CASRSGQRSYEQYF	TGTGCCAGCAGATCGGGACAGAGGTCCTACGAGCAGTACTTC
TRBV4-1	-	TRBJ1-5	TRBD1	CASSQLPGQINQPQHF	TGCGCCAGCAGCCAACTTCCGGGACAGATCAATCAGCCCCAGCATTTT
TRBV7-7	-	TRBJ2-5	TRBD2	CASSPGLAGGQETQYF	TGTGCCAGCAGCCCCGGACTAGCGGGGGGCCAAGAGACCCAGTACTTC
TRBV7-9	-	TRBJ1-2	TRBD1	CASSLDRRRVGYTF	TGTGCCAGCAGCTTGGACAGGCGGAGGGTAGGCTACACCTTC
TRBV6-1	-	TRBJ2-1	-	CASSEATFREQFF	TGTGCCAGCAGTGAAGCCACCTTCAGGGAGCAGTTCTTC
TRBV2	-	TRBJ1-5	TRBD1	CASSGQGARQPQHF	TGTGCCAGCAGCGGACAGGGGGCTCGTCAGCCCCAGCATTTT
TRBV5-1	once	TRBJ1-1	-	CASETGGGNTEAFF	TGCGCCAGCGAAACGGGGGGCGGGAACACTGAAGCTTTCTTT
TRBV19	once	TRBJ2-3	TRBD2	CASSSVLGLATDTQYF	TGTGCCAGTAGTAGCGTTTTAGGACTAGCAACAGATACGCAGTATTTT
TRBV29-1	-	TRBJ1-2	-	CSVAGRLRYGYTF	TGCAGCGTTGCAGGGCGGCTTAGGTATGGCTACACCTTC
TRBV7-3	-	TRBJ2-3	TRBD2	CASSPGIGGAGGRPDTQYF	TGTGCCAGCAGCCCCGGAATCGGGGGAGCGGGGGGCAGACCAGATACGCAGTATTTT
TRBV27	-	TRBJ2-6	TRBD1	CASRQGTGGISGANVLTF	TGTGCCAGCAGGCAAGGGACAGGGGGCATCTCTGGGGCCAACGTCCTGACTTTC
TRBV6-1	-	TRBJ1-2	-	CAIKDTHYGYTF	TGTGCCATCAAGGACACCCACTATGGCTACACCTTC
TRBV30	-	TRBJ1-1	-	CAWSLRTEAFF	TGTGCCTGGAGTTTGAGAACTGAAGCTTTCTTT
TRBV2	-	TRBJ2-3	-	CASSVAGDTQYF	TGTGCCAGCAGTGTGGCCGGGGATACGCAGTATTTT
TRBV6-5	-	TRBJ2-7	-	CASSYSSSAMVEQYF	TGTGCCAGCAGTTACTCAAGTAGCGCCATGGTCGAGCAGTACTTC
TRBV6-1	-	TRBJ2-6	-	CASSEAQGGANVLTF	TGTGCCAGCAGTGAAGCACAGGGTGGGGCCAACGTCCTGACTTTC
TRBV6-5	-	TRBJ1-2	-	CASSRMGRGDYGYTF	TGTGCCAGCAGCCGAATGGGTCGGGGGGACTATGGCTACACCTTC
TRBV7-9	-	TRBJ2-7	-	CASSLVGYHYDYEQYF	TGTGCCAGCAGCTTAGTTGGCTACCACTACGACTACGAGCAGTACTTC
TRBV9	few	TRBJ1-6	-	CASSVDRSSGSPLHF	TGTGCCAGCAGCGTAGATCGTTCTTCGGGTTCACCCCTCCACTTT
TRBV2	-	TRBJ2-4	-	CASSEEGSVKNIQYF	TGTGCCAGCAGTGAGGAGGGGTCGGTCAAAAACATTCAGTACTTC
TRBV4-2	-	TRBJ2-5	-	CASSQDRGLPNEETQYF	TGTGCCAGCAGCCAAGATAGGGGACTTCCCAACGAAGAGACCCAGTACTTC
TRBV5-1	-	TRBJ1-4	TRBD1	CASSWGDRGTRRGEKLFF	TGCGCCAGCAGCTGGGGGGACAGGGGGACCCGACGAGGCGAAAAACTGTTTTTT
TRBV29-1	-	TRBJ2-3	TRBD1	CSVQGATQYF	TGCAGCGTACAGGGGGCAACGCAGTATTTT
TRBV29-1	-	TRBJ2-2	TRBD1	CSVQGATNTGELFF	TGCAGCGTCCAGGGGGCAACGAACACCGGGGAGCTGTTTTTT
TRBV5-1	-	TRBJ1-4	-	CASSPGGPADEKLFF	TGCGCCAGCAGCCCGGGGGGGCCGGCAGATGAAAAACTGTTTTTT
TRBV11-2	-	TRBJ2-2	-	CMGGATANTGELFF	TGTATGGGGGGAGCCACGGCGAACACCGGGGAGCTGTTTTTT
TRBV5-1	-	TRBJ1-1	TRBD1	CASSSLPGQGALNTEAFF	TGCGCCAGCAGCTCCTTACCGGGACAGGGGGCTCTGAACACTGAAGCTTTCTTT
TRBV5-1	-	TRBJ2-2	-	CASSLAVTGELFF	TGCGCCAGCAGCTTGGCGGTTACCGGGGAGCTGTTTTTT
TRBV7-8	once	TRBJ1-1	TRBD1	CASSFNRGRNTEAFF	TGTGCCAGCAGCTTTAACAGGGGTAGAAACACTGAAGCTTTCTTT
TRBV7-9	once	TRBJ2-1	TRBD1	CASSYRQGIKYNEQFF	TGTGCCAGCAGCTACCGACAGGGAATTAAGTACAATGAGCAGTTCTTC
TRBV5-1	-	TRBJ2-3	TRBD2	CASRSTSLAGGTDTQYF	TGCGCCAGCAGGTCAACCTCTCTAGCGGGGGGCACAGATACGCAGTATTTT
TRBV19	-	TRBJ1-5	-	CASSPRRDSNQPQHF	TGTGCCAGTAGCCCCCGACGGGATAGCAATCAGCCCCAGCATTTT
TRBV14	-	TRBJ2-7	-	CASSQERNRDEQYF	TGTGCCAGCAGCCAAGAGAGGAATCGGGACGAGCAGTACTTC